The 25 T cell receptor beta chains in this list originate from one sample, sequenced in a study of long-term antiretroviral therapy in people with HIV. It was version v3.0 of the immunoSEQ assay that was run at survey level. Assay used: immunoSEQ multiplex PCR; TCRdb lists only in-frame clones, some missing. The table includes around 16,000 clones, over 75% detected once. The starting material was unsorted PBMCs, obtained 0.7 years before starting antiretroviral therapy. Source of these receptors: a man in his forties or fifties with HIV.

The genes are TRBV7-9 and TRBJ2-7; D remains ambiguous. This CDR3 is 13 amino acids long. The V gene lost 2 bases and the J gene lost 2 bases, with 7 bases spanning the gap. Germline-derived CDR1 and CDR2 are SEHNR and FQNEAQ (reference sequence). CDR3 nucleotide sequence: TGTGCCAGCAGCTTACCAGAGACCTACGAGCAGTACTTC. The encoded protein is CASSLPETYEQYF.

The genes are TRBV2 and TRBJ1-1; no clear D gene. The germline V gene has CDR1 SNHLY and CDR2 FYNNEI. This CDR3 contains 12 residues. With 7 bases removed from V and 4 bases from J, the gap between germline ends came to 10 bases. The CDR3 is CASIQVGTEAFF. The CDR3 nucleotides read TGTGCCAGCATCCAAGTGGGCACTGAAGCTTTCTTT.

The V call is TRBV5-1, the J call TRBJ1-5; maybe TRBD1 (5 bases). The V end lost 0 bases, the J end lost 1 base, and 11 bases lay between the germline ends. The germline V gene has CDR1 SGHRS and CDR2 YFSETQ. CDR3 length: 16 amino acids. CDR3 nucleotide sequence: TGCGCCAGCAGCTTGGGGGGACCCGCGAGCAATCAGCCCCAGCATTTT. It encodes CASSLGGPASNQPQHF.

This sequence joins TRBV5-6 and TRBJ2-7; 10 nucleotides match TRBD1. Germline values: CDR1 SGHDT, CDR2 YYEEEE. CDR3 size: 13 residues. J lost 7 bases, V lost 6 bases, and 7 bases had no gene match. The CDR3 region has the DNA TGTGCCAGCAAGGTGGACAGGGGGAGGGAGCAGTACTTC. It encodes CASKVDRGREQYF.

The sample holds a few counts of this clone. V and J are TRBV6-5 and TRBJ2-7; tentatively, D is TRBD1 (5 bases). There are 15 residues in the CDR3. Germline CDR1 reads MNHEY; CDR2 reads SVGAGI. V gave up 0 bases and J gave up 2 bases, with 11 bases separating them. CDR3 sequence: CASSYSRDRAYEQYF. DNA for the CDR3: TGTGCCAGCAGTTACTCGCGAGACAGAGCCTACGAGCAGTACTTC.

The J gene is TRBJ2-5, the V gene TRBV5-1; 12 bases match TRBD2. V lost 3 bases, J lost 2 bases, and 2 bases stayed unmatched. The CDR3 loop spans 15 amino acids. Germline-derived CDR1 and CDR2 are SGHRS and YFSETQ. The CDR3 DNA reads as TGCGCCAGCAGCTCCCTAGCGGGGGGGCAAGAGACCCAGTACTTC. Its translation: CASSSLAGGQETQYF.

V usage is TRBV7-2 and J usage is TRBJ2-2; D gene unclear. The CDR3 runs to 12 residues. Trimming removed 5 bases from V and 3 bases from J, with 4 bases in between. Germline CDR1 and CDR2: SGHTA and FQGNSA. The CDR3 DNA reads TGTGCCAGCAGCATATACACCGGGGAGCTGTTTTTT. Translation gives CASSIYTGELFF.

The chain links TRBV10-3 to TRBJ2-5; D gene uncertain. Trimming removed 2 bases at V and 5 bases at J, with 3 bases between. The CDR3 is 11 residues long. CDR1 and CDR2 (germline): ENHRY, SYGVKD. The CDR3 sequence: CAISEGETQYF. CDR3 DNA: TGTGCCATCAGTGAGGGGGAGACCCAGTACTTC.

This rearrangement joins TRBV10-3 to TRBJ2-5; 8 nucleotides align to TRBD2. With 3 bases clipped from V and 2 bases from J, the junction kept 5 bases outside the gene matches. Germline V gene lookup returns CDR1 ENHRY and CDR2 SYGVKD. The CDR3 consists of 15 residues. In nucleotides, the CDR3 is TGTGCCATCAGTGACCAGTCTAGCGGGCAAGAGACCCAGTACTTC. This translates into CAISDQSSGQETQYF.

The CDR3 sequence: CSVPSGREIDTQYF. CDR3 coding DNA: TGCAGCGTCCCTAGCGGGAGGGAGATAGATACGCAGTATTTT. The rearrangement joins TRBV29-1 to TRBJ2-3; 12 bases align to TRBD2. The CDR3 spans 14 residues. The V segment lost 6 bases and the J segment 5 bases; nucleotides outside the gene matches: 6. Germline V CDR1 and CDR2: SQVTM, ANQGSEA.

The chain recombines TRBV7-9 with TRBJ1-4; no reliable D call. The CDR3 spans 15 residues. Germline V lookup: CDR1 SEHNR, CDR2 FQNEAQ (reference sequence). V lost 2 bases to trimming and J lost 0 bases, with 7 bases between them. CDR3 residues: CASSLWLATNEKLFF. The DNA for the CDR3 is TGTGCCAGCAGCTTATGGTTGGCAACTAATGAAAAACTGTTTTTT.

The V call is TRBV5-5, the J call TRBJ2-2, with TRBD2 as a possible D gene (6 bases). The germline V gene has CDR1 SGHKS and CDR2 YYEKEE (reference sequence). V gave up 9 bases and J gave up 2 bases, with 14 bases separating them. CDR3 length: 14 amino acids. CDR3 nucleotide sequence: TGTGCCACCGGCAACGGGGGAAACACCGGGGAGCTGTTTTTT. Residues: CATGNGGNTGELFF.

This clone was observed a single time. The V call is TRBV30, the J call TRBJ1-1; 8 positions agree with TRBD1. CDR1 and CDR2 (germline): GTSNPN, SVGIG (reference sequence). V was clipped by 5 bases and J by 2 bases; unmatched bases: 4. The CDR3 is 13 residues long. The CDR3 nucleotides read TGTGCCTGGGAGGGACAGGATAACACTGAAGCTTTCTTT. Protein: CAWEGQDNTEAFF.

CDR3 amino acids: CASSELALLAETQYF. CDR3 nucleotide sequence: TGTGCCAGCAGTGAACTAGCGCTCTTGGCAGAGACCCAGTACTTC. The rearrangement links TRBV6-1 to TRBJ2-5; TRBD2 might be the D (6 bases). CDR3 size: 15 residues. The V and J ends lost 2 bases and 4 bases respectively, with 14 bases between them. The germline gives CDR1 MNHNS, CDR2 SASEGT.

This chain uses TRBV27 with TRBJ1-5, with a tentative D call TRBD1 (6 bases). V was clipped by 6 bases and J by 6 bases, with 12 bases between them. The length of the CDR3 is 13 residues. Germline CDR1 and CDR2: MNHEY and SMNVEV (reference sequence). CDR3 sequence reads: CASRENRVQPQHF. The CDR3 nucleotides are TGTGCCAGCAGGGAAAACAGGGTTCAGCCCCAGCATTTT.

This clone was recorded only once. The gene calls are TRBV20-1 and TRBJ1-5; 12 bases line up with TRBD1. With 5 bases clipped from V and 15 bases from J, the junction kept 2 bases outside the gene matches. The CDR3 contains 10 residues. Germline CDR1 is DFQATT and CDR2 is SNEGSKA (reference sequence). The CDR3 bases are TGCAGTGCTGGGGGACAGGGGGCGCATTTT. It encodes CSAGGQGAHF.

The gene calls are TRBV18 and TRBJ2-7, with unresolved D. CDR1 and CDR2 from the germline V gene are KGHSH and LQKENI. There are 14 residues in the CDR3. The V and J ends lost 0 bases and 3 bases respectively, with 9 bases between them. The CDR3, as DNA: TGTGCCAGCTCACCACCGGCAAGTCTCTACGAGCAGTACTTC. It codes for CASSPPASLYEQYF. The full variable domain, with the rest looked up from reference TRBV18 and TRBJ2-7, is NAGVMQNPRHLVRRRGQEARLRCSPMKGHSHVYWYRQLPEEGLKFMVYLQKENIIDESGMPKERFSAEFPKEGPSILRIQQVVRGDSAAYFCASSPPASLYEQYFGPGTRLTVT.

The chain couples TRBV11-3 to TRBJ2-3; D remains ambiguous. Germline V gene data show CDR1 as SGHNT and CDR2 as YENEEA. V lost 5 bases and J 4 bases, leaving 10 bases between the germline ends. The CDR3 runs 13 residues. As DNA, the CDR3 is TGTGCCAGCAGCCTCCAAGGAGCAGATACGCAGTATTTT. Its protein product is CASSLQGADTQYF.

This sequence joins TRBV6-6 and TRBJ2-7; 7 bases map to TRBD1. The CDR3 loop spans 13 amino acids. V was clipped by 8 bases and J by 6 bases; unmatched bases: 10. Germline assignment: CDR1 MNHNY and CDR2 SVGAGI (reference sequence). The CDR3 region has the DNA TGTGCCAGCGGACAGGAAGGGGGCGCCGAGCAGTACTTC. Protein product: CASGQEGGAEQYF.

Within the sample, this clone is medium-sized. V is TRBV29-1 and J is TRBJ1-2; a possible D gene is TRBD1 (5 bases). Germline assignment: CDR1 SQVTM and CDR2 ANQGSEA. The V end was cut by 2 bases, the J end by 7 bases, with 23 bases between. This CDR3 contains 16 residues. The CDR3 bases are TGCAGCGTTGAATTGGTTGATGGCACCCTGGGGACTGGCTACACCTTC. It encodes CSVELVDGTLGTGYTF.

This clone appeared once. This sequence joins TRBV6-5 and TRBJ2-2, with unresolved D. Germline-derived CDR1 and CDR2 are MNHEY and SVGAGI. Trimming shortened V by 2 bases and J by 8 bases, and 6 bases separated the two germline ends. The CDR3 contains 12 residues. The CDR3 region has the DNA TGTGCCAGCAGTTACATATTTGGGGAGCTGTTTTTT. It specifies CASSYIFGELFF.

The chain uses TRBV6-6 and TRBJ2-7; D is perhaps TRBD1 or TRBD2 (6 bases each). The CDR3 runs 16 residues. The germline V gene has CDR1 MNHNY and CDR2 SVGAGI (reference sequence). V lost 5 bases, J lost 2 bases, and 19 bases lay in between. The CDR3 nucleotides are TGTGCCAGCAGTAATCGGGGGCGCGGGACCCCCTACGAGCAGTACTTC. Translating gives CASSNRGRGTPYEQYF.

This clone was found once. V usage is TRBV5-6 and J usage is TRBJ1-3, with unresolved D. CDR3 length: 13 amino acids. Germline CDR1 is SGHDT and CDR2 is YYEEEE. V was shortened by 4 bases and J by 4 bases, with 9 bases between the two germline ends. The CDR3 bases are TGTGCCAGCAGCCCACGCGCCGGAAACACCATATATTTT. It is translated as CASSPRAGNTIYF. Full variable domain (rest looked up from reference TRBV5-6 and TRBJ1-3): DAGVTQSPTHLIKTRGQQVTLRCSPKSGHDTVSWYQQALGQGPQFIFQYYEEEERQRGNFPDRFSGHQFPNYSSELNVNALLLGDSALYLCASSPRAGNTIYFGEGSWLTVV.

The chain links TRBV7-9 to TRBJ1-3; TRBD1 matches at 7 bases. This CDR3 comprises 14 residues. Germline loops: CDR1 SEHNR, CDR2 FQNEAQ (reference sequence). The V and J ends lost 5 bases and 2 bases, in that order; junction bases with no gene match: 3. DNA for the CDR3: TGTGCCAGCAGCGAAACAGGGGCTGGAAACACCATATATTTT. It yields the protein CASSETGAGNTIYF.

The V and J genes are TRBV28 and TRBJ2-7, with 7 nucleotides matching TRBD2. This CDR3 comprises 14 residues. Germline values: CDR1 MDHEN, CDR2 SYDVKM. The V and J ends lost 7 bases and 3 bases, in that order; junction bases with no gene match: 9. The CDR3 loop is CASIKVGGNYEQYF. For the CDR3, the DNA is TGTGCCAGCATCAAGGTGGGGGGGAACTACGAGCAGTACTTC.